The rows below give T cell receptor beta chains drawn from one sample of a study of blood T cell repertoires in COVID-19. The assay was immunoSEQ multiplex PCR, and TCRdb's table has in-frame clones only and misses some. The sample records 250,000 to 400,000 clones, 88% being singletons. The material sequenced was peripheral blood. These receptors were taken from a woman in her 30s with COVID-19, enrolled during active disease. CDR3s include the opening cysteine and the closing phenylalanine or tryptophan. Fields, in order: V gene, CDR3 protein.

V gene: TRBV7-8
CDR3 protein: CASSQEQGQGSSYTF

V gene: TRBV4-1
CDR3 protein: CASSQVSQKYGYTF

V gene: TRBV7-2
CDR3 protein: CASSLRGLYEQYF

V gene: TRBV7-9
CDR3 protein: CASSQDREQYF

V gene: TRBV28
CDR3 protein: CASSSQGLGANVLTF

V gene: TRBV9
CDR3 protein: CASSVGLNTDTQYF

V gene: TRBV3-1/TRBV3-2
CDR3 protein: CASSRNSGTGSEKLFF

V gene: TRBV7-8
CDR3 protein: CASSFTGGETQYF

V gene: TRBV29-1
CDR3 protein: CSVVRKSGASAYNEQFF

V gene: TRBV23-1
CDR3 protein: CASSQFRRILDYLVYTGELFF

V gene: TRBV5-6
CDR3 protein: CASSLQGPQETQYF

V gene: TRBV28
CDR3 protein: CASSAAIREQFF